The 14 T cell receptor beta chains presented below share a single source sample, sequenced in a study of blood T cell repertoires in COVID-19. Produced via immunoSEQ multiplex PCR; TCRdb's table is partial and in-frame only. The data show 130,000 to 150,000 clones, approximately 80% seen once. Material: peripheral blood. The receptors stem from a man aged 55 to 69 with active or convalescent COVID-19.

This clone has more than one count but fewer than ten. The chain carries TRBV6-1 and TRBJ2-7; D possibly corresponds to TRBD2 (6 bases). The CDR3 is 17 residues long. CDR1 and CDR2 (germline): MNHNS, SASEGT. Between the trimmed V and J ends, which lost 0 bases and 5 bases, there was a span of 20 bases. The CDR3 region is CASSEALGGAFMNEQYF. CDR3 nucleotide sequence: TGTGCCAGCAGTGAAGCGCTGGGCGGGGCCTTTATGAACGAGCAGTACTTC.

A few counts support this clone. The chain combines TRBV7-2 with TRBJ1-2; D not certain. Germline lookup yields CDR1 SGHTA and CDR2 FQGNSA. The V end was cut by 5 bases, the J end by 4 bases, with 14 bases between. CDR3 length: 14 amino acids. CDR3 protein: CASSPHAGGYGYTF. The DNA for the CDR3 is TGTGCCAGCAGCCCACACGCCGGCGGCTATGGCTACACCTTC.

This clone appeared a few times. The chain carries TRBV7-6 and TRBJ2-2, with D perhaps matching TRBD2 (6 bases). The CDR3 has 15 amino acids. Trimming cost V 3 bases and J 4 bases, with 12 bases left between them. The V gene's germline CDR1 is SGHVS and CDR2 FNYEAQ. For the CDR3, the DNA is TGTGCCAGCAGCTTCGGGGGAGAGGGCACCGGGGAGCTGTTTTTT. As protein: CASSFGGEGTGELFF.

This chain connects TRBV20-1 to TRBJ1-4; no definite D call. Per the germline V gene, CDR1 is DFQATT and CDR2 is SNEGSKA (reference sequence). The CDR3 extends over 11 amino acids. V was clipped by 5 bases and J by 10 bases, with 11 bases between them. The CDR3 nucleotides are TGCAGTGCTCCGAACGGTCCAAAACTGTTTTTT. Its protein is CSAPNGPKLFF.

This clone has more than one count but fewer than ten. DNA for the CDR3: TGTGCCAGCAGCGTTGCAGGCGTAGCGGGGGAGCTGTTTTTT. This sequence encodes CASSVAGVAGELFF. The rearrangement uses TRBV9 and TRBJ2-2, with a possible D match to TRBD2 (5 bases). Trimming stripped 2 bases from V and 8 bases from J, with 13 bases between. From germline, CDR1 is SGDLS and CDR2 YYNGEE. The CDR3 is 14 amino acids. The complete variable domain, with remaining parts taken from reference TRBV9 and TRBJ2-2, reads DSGVTQTPKHLITATGQRVTLRCSPRSGDLSVYWYQQSLDQGLQFLIQYYNGEERAKGNILERFSAQQFPDLHSELNLSSLELGDSALYFCASSVAGVAGELFFGEGSRLTVL.

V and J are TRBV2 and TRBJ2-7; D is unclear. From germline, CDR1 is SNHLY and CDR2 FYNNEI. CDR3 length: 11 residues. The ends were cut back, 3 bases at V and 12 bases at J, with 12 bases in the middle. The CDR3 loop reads CASSERFTSYF. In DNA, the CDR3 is TGTGCCAGCAGTGAGAGATTTACCTCGTACTTC.

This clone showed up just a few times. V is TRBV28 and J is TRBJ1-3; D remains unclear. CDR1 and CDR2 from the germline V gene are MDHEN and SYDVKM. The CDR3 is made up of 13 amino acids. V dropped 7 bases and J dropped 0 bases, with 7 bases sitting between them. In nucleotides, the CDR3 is TGTGCCAGCACTCTAAACTCTGGAAACACCATATATTTT. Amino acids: CASTLNSGNTIYF.

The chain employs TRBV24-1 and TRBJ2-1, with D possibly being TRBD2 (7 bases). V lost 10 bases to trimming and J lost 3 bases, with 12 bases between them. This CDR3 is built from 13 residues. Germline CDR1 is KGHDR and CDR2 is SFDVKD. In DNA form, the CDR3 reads TGTGCCACAGGGGGGGATGGCTACAATGAGCAGTTCTTC. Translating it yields CATGGDGYNEQFF.

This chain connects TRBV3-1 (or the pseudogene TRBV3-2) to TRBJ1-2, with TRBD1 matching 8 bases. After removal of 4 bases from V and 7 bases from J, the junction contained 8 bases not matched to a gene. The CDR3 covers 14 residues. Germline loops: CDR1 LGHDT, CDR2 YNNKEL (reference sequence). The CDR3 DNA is TGTGCCAGCAGCCCCCCGACAGGGGTCAGTGGCTACACCTTC. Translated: CASSPPTGVSGYTF.

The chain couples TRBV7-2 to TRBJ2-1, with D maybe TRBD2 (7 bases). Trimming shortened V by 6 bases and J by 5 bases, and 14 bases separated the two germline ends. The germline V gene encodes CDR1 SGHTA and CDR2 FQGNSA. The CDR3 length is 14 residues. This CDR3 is CASRTGGGHNEQFF. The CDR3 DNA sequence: TGTGCCAGCAGAACTGGGGGGGGCCACAATGAGCAGTTCTTC.

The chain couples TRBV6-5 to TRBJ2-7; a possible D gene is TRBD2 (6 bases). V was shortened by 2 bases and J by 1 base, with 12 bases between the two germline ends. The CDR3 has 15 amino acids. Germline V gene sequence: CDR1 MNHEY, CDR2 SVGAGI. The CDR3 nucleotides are TGTGCCAGCAGTTACGGAGGGCTTGGGTCCTACGAGCAGTACTTC. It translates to CASSYGGLGSYEQYF.

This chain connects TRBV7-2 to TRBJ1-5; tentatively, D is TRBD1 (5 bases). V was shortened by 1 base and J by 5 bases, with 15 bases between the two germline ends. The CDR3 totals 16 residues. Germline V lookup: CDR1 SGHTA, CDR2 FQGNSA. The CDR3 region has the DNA TGTGCCAGCAGCTTAGAGGCGGCGGTCAGGGATCAGCCCCAGCATTTT. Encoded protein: CASSLEAAVRDQPQHF.

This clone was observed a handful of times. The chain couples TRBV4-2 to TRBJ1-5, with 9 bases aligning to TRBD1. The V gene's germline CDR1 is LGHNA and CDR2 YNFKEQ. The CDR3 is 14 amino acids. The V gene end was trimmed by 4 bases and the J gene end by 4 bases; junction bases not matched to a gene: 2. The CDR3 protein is CASSPGTGNQPQHF. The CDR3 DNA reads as TGTGCCAGCAGCCCTGGGACAGGGAATCAGCCCCAGCATTTT.

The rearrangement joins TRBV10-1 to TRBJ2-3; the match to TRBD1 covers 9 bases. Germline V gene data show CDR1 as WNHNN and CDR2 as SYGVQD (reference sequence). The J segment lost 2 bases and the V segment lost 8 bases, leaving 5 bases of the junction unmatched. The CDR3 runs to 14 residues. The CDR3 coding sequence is TGCGCCAGCTGCCGGGACAGGGCCACAGATACGCAGTATTTT. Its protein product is CASCRDRATDTQYF.